The 23 T cell receptor beta chains listed next were all sequenced from one sample in a study of regulatory T cells in long-lasting Graves disease. Indicated time point: newly diagnosed GD, antithyroid drugs for less than 3 months. After RNA was extracted from PBMCs, the TCR library was made from it. Arm-PCR with iRepertoire HTBI primers amplified the CDR3 regions for these TCR beta libraries. TCRdb passed the multiplex PCR reads through MiXCR, listing each CDR3 protein once. The sample records hundreds of thousands of distinct CDR3 sequences, about 11% being singletons. These data are also associated with another study on T cells in Graves' hyperthyroidism and ophthalmopathy.

This material consisted of peripheral blood mononuclear cells (PBMCs), taken at new diagnosis, from a patient treated with antithyroid drugs. These receptors were obtained from a woman in her 30s with Graves disease.

V usage is TRBV28 and J usage is TRBJ2-1; 8 bases align to TRBD2. Germline assignment: CDR1 MDHEN and CDR2 SYDVKM. V lost 6 bases, J lost 0 bases, and 19 bases stayed unmatched. The CDR3 extends over 20 amino acids. The CDR3 is CASSFTVLEIAGSSYNEQFF. The CDR3 DNA sequence: TGTGCCAGCAGCTTTACAGTTTTGGAGATAGCGGGAAGCTCCTACAATGAGCAGTTCTTC.

The table lists this clonotype with a few counts. The rearrangement joins TRBV25-1 to TRBJ1-4, with a weak D call TRBD1 (5 bases). The length of the CDR3 is 14 residues. V lost 0 bases and J 6 bases, leaving 8 bases between the germline ends. Germline lookup yields CDR1 MGHDK and CDR2 SYGVNS. Here the CDR3 reads CASSEYSRDEKLFF. The DNA for the CDR3 is TGTGCCAGCAGTGAATATAGCAGGGATGAAAAACTGTTTTTT.

In the case of this clonotype: A much more abundant neighbour one base away suggests this may be a read error. V and J are TRBV6-9 and TRBJ2-2; no definite D call. Germline V gene data show CDR1 as MNHGY and CDR2 as SVAAGI. CDR3 size: 13 residues. CDR3 DNA: TGTGCCAGCAGATATTCGAACACCGGGGAGCTGTTTTTT. Protein sequence: CASRYSNTGELFF.

The rearrangement links TRBV5-6 to TRBJ1-6; 7 bases map to TRBD1. The V and J ends lost 4 bases and 19 bases, in that order; junction bases with no gene match: 14. The CDR3 has 13 amino acids. CDR1 SGHDT and CDR2 YYEEEE come from the germline V gene. CDR3 sequence: CASSLSSGTAAHF. The DNA of the CDR3 is TGTGCCAGCAGCCTTTCCTCCGGGACAGCCGCTCACTTT.

This clonotype was seen repeatedly, ten times or more. V is TRBV6-2 or TRBV6-3 and J is TRBJ1-4; no reliable D call. V was clipped by 2 bases and J by 5 bases, with 6 bases between them. The CDR3 totals 13 residues. Germline V gives CDR1 MNHEY, CDR2 SVGEGT. CDR3: CASSYSRNEKLFF. For the CDR3, the DNA is TGTGCCAGCAGTTACAGTCGAAATGAAAAACTGTTTTTT.

In its sample, this clonotype was seen many times. The V call is TRBV12-3 or TRBV12-4, the J call TRBJ2-1; 8 positions agree with TRBD2. V lost 6 bases to trimming and J lost 7 bases; unmatched junction nucleotides: 11. CDR3 length: 15 residues. CDR3 coding DNA: TGTGCCAGCAGCCTACTAGCGGAGGTTGGGAATGAGCAGTTCTTC. It is translated as CASSLLAEVGNEQFF.

This clonotype was picked up many times. V is TRBV28 and J is TRBJ1-5; the D gene is possibly TRBD1 (5 bases). Between the trimmed V and J ends, which lost 6 bases and 3 bases, there was a span of 15 bases. The germline gives CDR1 MDHEN, CDR2 SYDVKM. The CDR3 covers 15 residues. CDR3 DNA sequence: TGTGCCAGCAGACCCGGGACCTTTGCCAATCAGCCCCAGCATTTT. Translation gives CASRPGTFANQPQHF.

This rearrangement joins TRBV20-1 to TRBJ1-5; 9 bases are a match to TRBD1. The CDR3 has 16 amino acids. V lost 1 base, J lost 6 bases, and 10 bases stayed unmatched. CDR1 is DFQATT, CDR2 SNEGSKA, per germline (reference sequence). CDR3: CSARVPGTGKVQPQHF. For the CDR3, the DNA is TGCAGTGCTAGAGTACCCGGGACAGGGAAAGTTCAGCCCCAGCATTTT.

This chain links TRBV7-3 with TRBJ2-1, with 9 bases matching TRBD2. J gave up 5 bases and V 3 bases, and 11 bases lay outside the gene matches. CDR3 length: 17 amino acids. Germline V CDR1 and CDR2: SGHTA, FQGTGA. The CDR3 reads CASSFTSGFAGHNEQFF. CDR3 in DNA: TGTGCCAGCAGCTTTACTAGCGGGTTCGCGGGTCACAATGAGCAGTTCTTC.

This clonotype was seen ten or more times. The chain uses TRBV10-3 and TRBJ1-5, with a weak D call TRBD1 (6 bases). There are 13 residues in the CDR3. In germline, CDR1 is ENHRY, CDR2 SYGVKD. V lost 11 bases, J lost 1 base, and 12 bases lay in between. The CDR3, as DNA: TGTGCCGTCCAGGGGAAGAGCAATCAGCCCCAGCATTTT. Its protein is CAVQGKSNQPQHF.

The chain couples TRBV14 to TRBJ1-6; D uncertain. The germline V gene has CDR1 SGHDN and CDR2 FVKESK. CDR3 length equals 13 residues. V lost 1 base and J lost 8, with 6 bases in between. CDR3 amino acids: CASSQVVYSPLHF. For the CDR3, the DNA is TGTGCCAGCAGCCAAGTGGTATATTCACCCCTCCACTTT. Full variable domain (outside the CDR3, taken from reference TRBV14 and TRBJ1-6): EAGVTQFPSHSVIEKGQTVTLRCDPISGHDNLYWYRRVMGKEIKFLLHFVKESKQDESGMPNNRFLAERTGGTYSTLKVQPAELEDSGVYFCASSQVVYSPLHFGNGTRLTVT.

The rearrangement joins TRBV20-1 to TRBJ2-7; maybe TRBD1 (5 bases). CDR3 length: 13 amino acids. CDR1 DFQATT and CDR2 SNEGSKA come from the germline V gene (reference sequence). V gave up 1 base and J gave up 1 base, with 8 bases separating them. This chain's CDR3 is CSARGRGSYEQYF. The CDR3 DNA reads as TGCAGTGCTAGAGGTAGGGGTTCCTACGAGCAGTACTTC.

This clonotype was detected many times. The rearrangement uses TRBV29-1 and TRBJ2-7; D assignment may be TRBD1 or TRBD2 (5 bases each). The V end lost 3 bases, the J end lost 1 base, and 16 bases lay between the germline ends. Germline loops: CDR1 SQVTM, CDR2 ANQGSEA. There are 15 residues in the CDR3. The CDR3 sequence is CSVEAQRWGSYEQYF. Written as DNA, the CDR3 is TGCAGCGTTGAGGCACAGAGGTGGGGGTCCTACGAGCAGTACTTC.

This clonotype was counted ten times or more. The rearrangement joins TRBV28 to TRBJ1-1; TRBD1 aligns across 9 bases. Germline values: CDR1 MDHEN, CDR2 SYDVKM. This CDR3 is 15 amino acids long. J was trimmed by 2 bases and V by 5 bases; bases with no gene match: 6. The CDR3 here is CASSGPGQGNTEAFF. CDR3 coding DNA: TGTGCCAGCAGTGGACCGGGACAGGGAAACACTGAAGCTTTCTTT.

This clonotype occurred a few times. The chain combines TRBV7-9 with TRBJ1-1; possible D gene TRBD1, 5 bases. The V end lost 4 bases, the J end lost 0 bases, and 30 bases lay between the germline ends. Germline V CDR1 and CDR2: SEHNR, FQNEAQ (reference sequence). The CDR3 is 21 amino acids. In DNA, the CDR3 is TGTGCCAGCAGCTATCTCCTAGGATCCGGCCGACGGGGGTCAGTGAACACTGAAGCTTTCTTT. Its protein product is CASSYLLGSGRRGSVNTEAFF.

The rearrangement joins TRBV4-3 to TRBJ1-2, with 9 positions matching TRBD1. The trim removed 0 bases at V and 1 base at J, leaving 6 bases unmatched. CDR3 length equals 17 residues. The V gene's germline CDR1 is LGHNA and CDR2 YSLEER. CDR3: CASSQEGTGLGNYGYTF. CDR3 sequence (DNA): TGCGCCAGCAGCCAAGAAGGGACAGGGTTGGGTAACTATGGCTACACCTTC.

This clonotype was detected ten times or more. The chain couples TRBV10-3 to TRBJ2-7; 10 bases align to TRBD1. The CDR3 length is 14 residues. V shed 7 bases and J 0 bases; nucleotides not matched to a gene: 3. Germline lookup yields CDR1 ENHRY and CDR2 SYGVKD. This CDR3 reads CAIKGQGTSYEQYF. CDR3 coding DNA: TGTGCCATCAAGGGACAGGGGACCTCCTACGAGCAGTACTTC.

This clonotype was detected many times. The genes are TRBV3-1 and TRBJ2-3, with D perhaps matching TRBD2 (5 bases). The V end was cut by 4 bases, the J end by 0 bases, with 8 bases between. CDR3 length equals 14 residues. In germline, CDR1 is LGHDT, CDR2 YNNKEL (reference sequence). The CDR3 spells CASSPPGSTDTQYF. CDR3 in DNA: TGTGCCAGCAGCCCACCGGGGAGCACAGATACGCAGTATTTT.

The table lists this clonotype with many counts. The V call is TRBV27, the J call TRBJ1-1; 9 positions match TRBD1. The CDR3 totals 15 residues. Looked up from germline, CDR1 is MNHEY and CDR2 is SMNVEV (reference sequence). Trimming took 5 bases from V and 4 from J; bases not matched to a gene: 8. CDR3 coding DNA: TGTGCCAGCAGTCGAGGACAGGGGATGGGCACTGAAGCTTTCTTT. It translates to CASSRGQGMGTEAFF.

Of note for this clonotype: A clone one base away is much larger, so this may be a read error. The CDR3 ends on some other residue instead of the conserved phenylalanine or tryptophan, so this is likely a read error. V and J are TRBV28 and TRBJ2-3, with D perhaps TRBD1 or TRBD2 (7 bases each). Deletions cut 6 bases from V and 4 bases from J, with 20 bases between. The CDR3 extends over 16 amino acids. CDR1 and CDR2 from the germline V gene are MDHEN and SYDVKM. CDR3 in DNA: TGTGCCAGCAGCACGCCCCGACAGGGAGGGTCAGATACGCAGTATCTT. Its translation: CASSTPRQGGSDTQYL.

This clonotype was seen repeatedly, ten times or more. The genes are TRBV7-2 and TRBJ2-5; no clear D gene. V lost 5 bases and J lost 2, with 9 bases in between. The CDR3 runs 13 residues. Looked up from germline, CDR1 is SGHTA and CDR2 is FQGNSA. This CDR3 is CASSPSIQETQYF. The CDR3 nucleotides are TGTGCCAGCAGCCCTTCGATTCAAGAGACCCAGTACTTC.

This clonotype came up a few times. The V gene is TRBV7-9, the J gene TRBJ1-1; 7 bases match TRBD1. The CDR3 spans 15 residues. The V and J ends lost 5 bases and 5 bases, in that order; junction bases with no gene match: 11. Germline V gives CDR1 SEHNR, CDR2 FQNEAQ (reference sequence). This CDR3 is CASSLISTGTTEAFF. CDR3 in DNA: TGTGCCAGCAGCCTAATTTCGACAGGGACTACTGAAGCTTTCTTT. The variable domain in full, completed from reference TRBV7-9 and TRBJ1-1, reads DTGVSQNPRHKITKRGQNVTFRCDPISEHNRLYWYRQTLGQGPEFLTYFQNEAQLEKSRLLSDRFSAERPKGSFSTLEIQRTEQGDSAMYLCASSLISTGTTEAFFGQGTRLTVV.

The chain recombines TRBV3-1 with TRBJ1-6; D is ambiguous. There are 15 residues in the CDR3. V lost 1 base and J 4 bases, leaving 8 bases between the germline ends. Germline CDR1 is LGHDT and CDR2 is YNNKEL (reference sequence). CDR3 sequence reads: CASSQGAGYNSPLHF. CDR3 DNA: TGTGCCAGCAGCCAAGGGGCAGGTTATAATTCACCCCTCCACTTT.